A single sample is the source of the 12 T cell receptor beta chains below, sequenced in a study of blood T cell repertoires in COVID-19. Clones were read by immunoSEQ multiplex PCR, and TCRdb kept only the in-frame ones, dropping some. The repertoire has approximately 200,000 clones, over 75% of them found once; the top ten carry roughly 3.5%. Input material: peripheral blood. These TCRs come from a man in his 60s with acute or convalescent COVID-19.

This chain links TRBV28 with TRBJ1-5; D gene uncertain. This CDR3 is built from 14 residues. The V and J ends lost 5 bases and 6 bases respectively, with 14 bases between them. The germline V gene encodes CDR1 MDHEN and CDR2 SYDVKM. This chain's CDR3 is CASSPGGVSQPQHF. CDR3 nucleotide sequence: TGTGCCAGCAGTCCAGGAGGAGTTAGTCAGCCCCAGCATTTT.

The chain carries TRBV9 and TRBJ1-1; no clear D. Trimming left V 4 bases short and J 0 bases short, with 13 bases between. Germline V gives CDR1 SGDLS, CDR2 YYNGEE. The CDR3 has 15 residues. Here the CDR3 reads CASSPRSLLNTEAFF. Written as DNA, the CDR3 is TGTGCCAGCAGCCCACGATCACTCCTGAACACTGAAGCTTTCTTT. The variable domain in full, with the rest retrieved from reference TRBV9 and TRBJ1-1, is DSGVTQTPKHLITATGQRVTLRCSPRSGDLSVYWYQQSLDQGLQFLIQYYNGEERAKGNILERFSAQQFPDLHSELNLSSLELGDSALYFCASSPRSLLNTEAFFGQGTRLTVV.

The V call is TRBV18, the J call TRBJ2-7, with TRBD1 as a possible D gene (6 bases). This CDR3 region has 14 residues. With 4 bases removed from V and 2 bases from J, the gap between germline ends came to 12 bases. Germline assignment: CDR1 KGHSH and CDR2 LQKENI. This chain's CDR3 is CASSQKQGAYEQYF. The CDR3 DNA follows: TGTGCCAGCTCACAAAAACAGGGCGCCTACGAGCAGTACTTC.

The chain recombines TRBV7-2 with TRBJ2-7, with D hard to call. The CDR3 sequence is 14 residues long. With 6 bases removed from V and 6 bases from J, the gap between germline ends came to 18 bases. CDR1 is SGHTA, CDR2 FQGNSA, per germline. The CDR3 reads CASRPLRTVSEQYF. CDR3 sequence (DNA): TGTGCCAGCAGACCGCTTAGAACGGTGAGCGAGCAGTACTTC.

This rearrangement joins TRBV5-5 to TRBJ2-7; unclear D gene. The length of the CDR3 is 13 residues. Germline values: CDR1 SGHKS, CDR2 YYEKEE (reference sequence). Trimming cost V 4 bases and J 5 bases, with 13 bases left between them. The CDR3 nucleotides read TGTGCCAGCAGCCCAGGCACAAACGACGAGCAGTACTTC. Translating it yields CASSPGTNDEQYF.

The rearrangement uses TRBV28 and TRBJ2-1, with D possibly being TRBD1 (6 bases). This CDR3 comprises 12 residues. The V gene's germline CDR1 is MDHEN and CDR2 SYDVKM. Deletions cut 4 bases from V and 6 bases from J, with 7 bases between. CDR3 nucleotides: TGTGCCAGCAGTTCACAGGGCAATGAGCAGTTCTTC. Its translation is CASSSQGNEQFF.

This clone was found many times. The chain links TRBV6-5 to TRBJ2-2, with D possibly being TRBD1 (6 bases). Germline CDR1 and CDR2: MNHEY and SVGAGI. The ends were cut back, 8 bases at V and 6 bases at J, with 19 bases in the middle. This CDR3 has 15 amino acids. CDR3 nucleotides: TGTGCCAGCGTCCAGGGGAAGAGCTTCCCCGGGGAGCTGTTTTTT. Translating it yields CASVQGKSFPGELFF.

The chain joins TRBV6-6 to TRBJ2-2; unclear D gene. Germline assignment: CDR1 MNHNY and CDR2 SVGAGI (reference sequence). CDR3 size: 13 residues. The V gene lost 6 bases and the J gene lost 1 base, with 6 bases spanning the gap. This chain's CDR3 is CASSTWNTGELFF. The CDR3, as DNA: TGTGCCAGCAGCACTTGGAACACCGGGGAGCTGTTTTTT.

V and J are TRBV28 and TRBJ2-7; D perhaps matches TRBD1 (6 bases). V was cut by 5 bases and J by 6 bases, with 11 bases left in between. This CDR3 contains 12 residues. Germline V gene sequence: CDR1 MDHEN, CDR2 SYDVKM. CDR3 in amino acids: CASSPPGVEQYF. The CDR3 DNA follows: TGTGCCAGCAGTCCTCCAGGGGTCGAGCAGTACTTC.

This clone was seen a single time. This chain joins TRBV4-2 and TRBJ2-3, with TRBD2 identical over 8 bases. V shed 0 bases, J shed 2 bases, and the junction held 4 bases outside the gene matches. The CDR3 length is 16 residues. The germline V gene encodes CDR1 LGHNA and CDR2 YNFKEQ. The CDR3 reads CASSQELAAFTDTQYF. CDR3 sequence (DNA): TGTGCCAGCAGCCAAGAACTAGCGGCTTTCACAGATACGCAGTATTTT.

The gene calls are TRBV28 and TRBJ1-1; D possibly corresponds to TRBD1 (6 bases). Germline CDR1 is MDHEN and CDR2 is SYDVKM. The CDR3 consists of 17 residues. V lost 1 base and J lost 4, with 19 bases in between. CDR3 sequence (DNA): TGTGCCAGCAGTTTATATATTGCGGACAGTCTATCCACTGAAGCTTTCTTT. It codes for CASSLYIADSLSTEAFF.

The chain couples TRBV7-9 to TRBJ2-5; D is ambiguous. Germline values: CDR1 SEHNR, CDR2 FQNEAQ (reference sequence). V was shortened by 5 bases and J by 9 bases, with 16 bases between the two germline ends. The CDR3 is made up of 13 amino acids. The CDR3 DNA reads as TGTGCCAGCAGCCCCCCGACGGCCCAGGCCCAGTACTTC. This translates into CASSPPTAQAQYF.